The clone carrying this T cell receptor (beta chain) was recorded many times. This entry comes from a study of T cells in Graves' hyperthyroidism and ophthalmopathy. There are 13 residues in the CDR3. In germline, CDR1 is SEHNR, CDR2 FQNEAQ (reference sequence). Trimming pared 2 bases from V and 6 bases from J, leaving 10 bases between. TCR beta CDR3 region amplification was performed from RNA transcripts. TCR CDR3 underwent first-round RT-PCR with the HTBI primer set. TCRdb processed the multiplex PCR reads anew with MiXCR; each CDR3 protein has one entry. The profile shows some 600,000 distinct CDR3 sequences, just over 45% of them singletons.

J is TRBJ1-2 and V is TRBV7-9; possibly TRBD1 for D (6 bases). The receptor was isolated from a woman in her late teens or twenties with Graves' hyperthyroidism. The source material was peripheral blood or thyroid tissue (not recorded which). The CDR3 nucleotides are TGTGCCAGCAGCTTAACAGGGCGTGATGGCTACACCTTC. Its protein product is CASSLTGRDGYTF.